The 16 T cell receptor beta chains in this list originate from one sample, sequenced in a study of T cell changes during pregnancy in multiple sclerosis. Repertoires were generated with immunoSEQ multiplex PCR, while TCRdb's copy carries only in-frame clones and drops some. The sample has more than 90,000 clones, more than 90% seen once; the top ten hold around 3%. The material was peripheral blood, obtained in the second trimester of pregnancy. Receptors were obtained from a female donor with multiple sclerosis, enrolled in a pregnancy study.

This chain uses TRBV4-1 with TRBJ2-7; 7 bases agree with TRBD1. Germline CDR1 MGHRA, CDR2 YSYEKL. V lost 1 base and J lost 2; bases outside the gene matches: 8. The CDR3 length is 16 residues. CDR3 coding DNA: TGCGCCAGCAGCCAAGCGGCCGACAGGGTCACCTACGAGCAGTACTTC. This translates into CASSQAADRVTYEQYF.

The chain combines TRBV2 with TRBJ2-1, with 8 bases fitting TRBD2. This CDR3 is built from 15 residues. CDR1 and CDR2 from the germline V gene are SNHLY and FYNNEI. J lost 3 bases, V lost 8 bases, and 9 bases had no gene match. This CDR3 is CASLTRTSLYNEQFF. Here the CDR3 DNA reads TGTGCCAGCCTTACCCGGACTAGCCTCTACAATGAGCAGTTCTTC.

This chain joins TRBV7-9 and TRBJ1-1; a possible D gene is TRBD1 (5 bases). Trimming cost V 0 bases and J 2 bases, with 10 bases left between them. This CDR3 region has 15 residues. Germline loops: CDR1 SEHNR, CDR2 FQNEAQ (reference sequence). The CDR3 protein is CASSLAQGRNTEAFF. As DNA, the CDR3 is TGTGCCAGCAGCTTAGCTCAGGGCCGAAACACTGAAGCTTTCTTT.

The rearrangement uses TRBV7-2 and TRBJ2-3; D is uncertain. The CDR3 runs to 14 residues. The germline CDR1 and CDR2 sequences are SGHTA and FQGNSA. Between the trimmed V and J ends, which lost 4 bases and 7 bases, there was a span of 15 bases. CDR3 protein: CASSSRGRLNTQYF. In DNA form, the CDR3 reads TGTGCCAGCAGCTCCAGAGGCCGACTTAATACGCAGTATTTT. Filled out from reference TRBV7-2 and TRBJ2-3, the complete variable domain reads GAGVSQSPSNKVTEKGKDVELRCDPISGHTALYWYRQSLGQGLEFLIYFQGNSAPDKSGLPSDRFSAERTGGSVSTLTIQRTQQEDSAVYLCASSSRGRLNTQYFGPGTRLTVL.

In its sample, this clone was seen once. The chain uses TRBV7-9 and TRBJ1-1; D gene uncertain. The V end was cut by 5 bases, the J end by 4 bases, with 11 bases between. CDR3 length equals 13 residues. Germline CDR1 is SEHNR and CDR2 is FQNEAQ (reference sequence). Here the CDR3 DNA reads TGTGCCAGCAGCCCAGCGGGAGGCACTGAAGCTTTCTTT. This codes for CASSPAGGTEAFF.

V is TRBV10-2 and J is TRBJ2-7, with 11 bases matching TRBD2. The V segment lost 5 bases and the J segment 3 bases; nucleotides outside the gene matches: 3. The CDR3 has 14 amino acids. The germline V gene encodes CDR1 WSHSY and CDR2 SAAADI. This chain's CDR3 is CASSTSGRVYEQYF. Here the CDR3 DNA reads TGCGCCAGCAGTACTAGCGGGAGAGTCTACGAGCAGTACTTC.

This rearrangement joins TRBV5-5 to TRBJ2-1, with 10 bases that match TRBD1. The V gene's germline CDR1 is SGHKS and CDR2 YYEKEE (reference sequence). V shed 7 bases, J shed 1 base, and the junction held 5 bases outside the gene matches. There are 15 residues in the CDR3. CDR3 nucleotide sequence: TGTGCCAGCGATCGGACAGGGGGGTCCTACAATGAGCAGTTCTTC. Protein: CASDRTGGSYNEQFF.

This clone is a singleton in its sample. This chain links TRBV27 with TRBJ2-7, with TRBD1 identical over 9 bases. The CDR3 loop spans 15 amino acids. Germline V CDR1 and CDR2: MNHEY, SMNVEV (reference sequence). Trimming took 0 bases from V and 2 from J; bases not matched to a gene: 2. This CDR3 is CASSLSTGGTYEQYF. The CDR3 DNA sequence: TGTGCCAGCAGTTTATCGACAGGGGGAACCTACGAGCAGTACTTC.

The J gene is TRBJ2-7, the V gene TRBV5-4; a possible D gene is TRBD2 (7 bases). The ends were cut back, 4 bases at V and 6 bases at J, with 20 bases in the middle. The CDR3 loop spans 15 amino acids. The germline CDR1 and CDR2 sequences are SGHNT and YYREEE (reference sequence). The chain's CDR3 is CASSPGGGGIGEQYF. The CDR3 DNA reads as TGTGCCAGCAGCCCGGGGGGCGGGGGAATTGGCGAGCAGTACTTC. The full variable domain, with the rest looked up from reference TRBV5-4 and TRBJ2-7, is ETGVTQSPTHLIKTRGQQVTLRCSSQSGHNTVSWYQQALGQGPQFIFQYYREEENGRGNFPPRFSGLQFPNYSSELNVNALELDDSALYLCASSPGGGGIGEQYFGPGTRLTVT.

This chain links TRBV28 with TRBJ2-5, with a tentative D call TRBD1 (7 bases). V lost 5 bases to trimming and J lost 3 bases, with 16 bases between them. The length of the CDR3 is 15 residues. Germline V CDR1 and CDR2: MDHEN, SYDVKM. Here the CDR3 reads CASSPRGAIKETQYF. The CDR3 DNA sequence: TGTGCCAGCAGTCCCAGGGGGGCAATAAAAGAGACCCAGTACTTC.

CDR3 nucleotides: TGTGCCAGCAGCCGTCTAACGAACACCGGGGAGCTGTTTTTT. It encodes CASSRLTNTGELFF. V is TRBV4-2 and J is TRBJ2-2; D gene uncertain. CDR1 and CDR2 from the germline V gene are LGHNA and YNFKEQ. V was cut by 4 bases and J by 0 bases, with 6 bases left in between. This CDR3 comprises 14 residues.

A note on this clone: Other nucleotide sequences in the sample specify the same CDR3. This chain joins TRBV19 and TRBJ2-5; 12 bases map to TRBD2. The V segment lost 5 bases and the J segment 4 bases; nucleotides outside the gene matches: 2. This CDR3 contains 14 residues. Germline V gives CDR1 LNHDA, CDR2 SQIVND (reference sequence). In nucleotides, the CDR3 is TGTGCCAGTAGTCCGGGACTAGCGGGAGAGACCCAGTACTTC. Translation gives CASSPGLAGETQYF.

The J gene is TRBJ2-7, the V gene TRBV29-1; weak D call: TRBD2 (6 bases). The V end was cut by 0 bases, the J end by 0 bases, with 12 bases between. The CDR3 has 15 residues. The germline V gene has CDR1 SQVTM and CDR2 ANQGSEA. The CDR3 here is CSVEDPEGISYEQYF. CDR3 nucleotide sequence: TGCAGCGTTGAAGATCCGGAGGGGATCTCCTACGAGCAGTACTTC.

This clone was seen only a few times. This chain connects TRBV6-4 to TRBJ1-2; D gene unclear. The germline gives CDR1 MRHNA, CDR2 SNTAGT. The CDR3 covers 14 residues. Trimming removed 5 bases at V and 4 bases at J, with 14 bases between. The CDR3 DNA reads TGTGCCAGCAGTCCTGGGCTGGGTAGCTATGGCTACACCTTC. This sequence encodes CASSPGLGSYGYTF.

The chain has TRBV29-1 and TRBJ1-2; 10 nucleotides line up with TRBD1. The CDR3 has 16 residues. Losses at the gene ends were 8 bases for V and 1 base for J; bases not matched to a gene: 13. Germline values: CDR1 SQVTM, CDR2 ANQGSEA. The chain's CDR3 is CSPAGDRGDCNYGYTF. Written as DNA, the CDR3 is TGCAGCCCTGCTGGGGACAGGGGTGACTGTAACTATGGCTACACCTTC.

This chain joins TRBV5-4 and TRBJ2-7, with 8 bases that match TRBD2. The CDR3 loop spans 16 amino acids. Germline CDR1 and CDR2: SGHNT and YYREEE (reference sequence). The ends lost 3 bases at V and 4 bases at J; junction bases unmatched: 12. CDR3 residues: CASSSGLALRQYEQYF. CDR3 DNA: TGTGCCAGCAGCTCCGGACTAGCTTTAAGGCAATACGAGCAGTACTTC.